The clone carrying this TCR beta chain has ten or more counts. Researchers prepared the TCRbeta library using unique molecular identifiers, the study reports. TCRdb redid the calling of the PCR reads with MiXCR, one entry per CDR3 protein. The sample shows under 300,000 distinct CDR3 sequences, 7.5% to 10% of them seen only once. V shed 6 bases and J shed 6 bases, with 11 bases lying between them. The CDR3 totals 12 residues. The entry originates in a study of T-cell reconstitution after alpha-beta-depleted transplantation in children. The clonotype originates from a human donor who donated a stem cell graft to a child with SCID. This chain uses TRBV12-3 or TRBV12-4 with TRBJ1-2; D not certain. The sample was PBMCs from the stem cell graft donor, taken from the stem cell graft. The CDR3 loop is CASSTSSHGYTF. Here the CDR3 DNA reads TGTGCCAGCAGCACGTCGTCCCATGGCTACACCTTC.